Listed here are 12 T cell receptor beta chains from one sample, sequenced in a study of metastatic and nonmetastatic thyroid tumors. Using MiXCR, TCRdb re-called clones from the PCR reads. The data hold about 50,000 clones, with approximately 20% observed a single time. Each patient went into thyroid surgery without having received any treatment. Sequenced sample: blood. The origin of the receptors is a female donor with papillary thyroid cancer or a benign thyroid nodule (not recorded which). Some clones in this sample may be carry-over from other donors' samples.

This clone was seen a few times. CDR3 sequence: CASSFFSDGSNQPQHF. The CDR3 DNA follows: TGTGCCAGCAGTTTCTTCTCGGACGGTAGCAATCAGCCCCAGCATTTT. This chain links TRBV28 with TRBJ1-5; D not certain. CDR3 length equals 16 residues. Germline CDR1 is MDHEN and CDR2 is SYDVKM. Trimming left V 3 bases short and J 0 bases short, with 12 bases between. Drawing the rest from reference TRBV28 and TRBJ1-5, the complete variable domain is DVKVTQSSRYLVKRTGEKVFLECVQDMDHENMFWYRQDPGLGLRLIYFSYDVKMKEKGDIPEGYSVSREKKERFSLILESASTNQTSMYLCASSFFSDGSNQPQHFGDGTRLSIL.

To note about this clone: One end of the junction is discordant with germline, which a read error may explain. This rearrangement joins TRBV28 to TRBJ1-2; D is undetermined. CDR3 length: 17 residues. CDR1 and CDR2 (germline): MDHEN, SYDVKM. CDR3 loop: CASSPRGYQHLTDGDTF. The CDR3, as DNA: TGTGCCAGCAGTCCACGCGGTTACCAACACCTAACCGATGGCGACACCTTC.

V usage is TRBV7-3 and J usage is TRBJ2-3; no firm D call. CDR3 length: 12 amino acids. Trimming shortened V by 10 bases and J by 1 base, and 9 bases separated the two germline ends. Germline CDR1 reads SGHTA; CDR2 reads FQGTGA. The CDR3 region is CAIIGGTDTQYF. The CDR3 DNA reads TGTGCCATCATAGGAGGCACAGATACGCAGTATTTT.

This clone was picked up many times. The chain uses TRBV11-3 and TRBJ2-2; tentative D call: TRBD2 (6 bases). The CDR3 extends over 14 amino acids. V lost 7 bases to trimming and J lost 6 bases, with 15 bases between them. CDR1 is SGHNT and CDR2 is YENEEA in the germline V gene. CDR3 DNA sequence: TGTGCCAGCACCTCGAGGGAGCGGGCCGGGGAGCTGTTTTTT. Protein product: CASTSRERAGELFF. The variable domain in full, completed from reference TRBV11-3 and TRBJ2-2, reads EAGVVQSPRYKIIEKKQPVAFWCNPISGHNTLYWYLQNLGQGPELLIRYENEEAVDDSQLPKDRFSAERLKGVDSTLKIQPAELGDSAVYLCASTSRERAGELFFGEGSRLTVL.

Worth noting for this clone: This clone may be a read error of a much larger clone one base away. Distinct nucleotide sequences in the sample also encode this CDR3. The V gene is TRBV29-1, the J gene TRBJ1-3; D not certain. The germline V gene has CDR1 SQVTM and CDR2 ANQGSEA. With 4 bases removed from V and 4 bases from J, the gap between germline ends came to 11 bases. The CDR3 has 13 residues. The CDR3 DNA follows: TGCAGCGTTGCCGGGGTTGGAGGAAACACCATATATTTT. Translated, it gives CSVAGVGGNTIYF.

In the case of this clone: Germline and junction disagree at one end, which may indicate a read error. CDR3 amino acids: CASSVGGIGPGNTTYF. In DNA, the CDR3 is TGTGCCAGTAGCGTGGGGGGTATAGGGCCCGGAAACACCACATATTTT. The V and J genes are TRBV9 and TRBJ1-3, with D maybe TRBD1 (5 bases). From germline, CDR1 is SGDLS and CDR2 YYNGEE. The CDR3 runs 16 residues.

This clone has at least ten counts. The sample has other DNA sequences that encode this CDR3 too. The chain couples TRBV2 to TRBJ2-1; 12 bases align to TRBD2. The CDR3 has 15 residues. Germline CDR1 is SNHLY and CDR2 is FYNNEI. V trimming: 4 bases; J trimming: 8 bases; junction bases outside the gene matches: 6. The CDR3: CASSGLAGDWDEQFF. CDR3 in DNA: TGTGCCAGCAGTGGACTAGCGGGAGACTGGGATGAGCAGTTCTTC.

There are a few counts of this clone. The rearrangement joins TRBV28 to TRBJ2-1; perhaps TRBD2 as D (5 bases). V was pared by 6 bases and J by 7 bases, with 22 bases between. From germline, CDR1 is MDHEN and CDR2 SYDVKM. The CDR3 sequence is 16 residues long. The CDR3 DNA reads TGTGCCAGCAGCTCCATGATGGGCGTGAGGAGGAATGAGCAGTTCTTC. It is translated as CASSSMMGVRRNEQFF.

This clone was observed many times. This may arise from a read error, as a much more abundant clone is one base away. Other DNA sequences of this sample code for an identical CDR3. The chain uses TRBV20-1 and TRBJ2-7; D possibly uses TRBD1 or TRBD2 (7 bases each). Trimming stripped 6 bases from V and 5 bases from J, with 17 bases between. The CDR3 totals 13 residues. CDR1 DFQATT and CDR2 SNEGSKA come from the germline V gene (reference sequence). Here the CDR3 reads CSAPARGGHEQYF. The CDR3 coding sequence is TGCAGTGCCCCGGCCAGGGGGGGCCACGAGCAGTACTTC.

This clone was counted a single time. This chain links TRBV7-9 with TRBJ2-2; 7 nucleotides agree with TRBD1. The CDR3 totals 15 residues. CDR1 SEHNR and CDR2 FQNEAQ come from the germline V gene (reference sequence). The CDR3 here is CASRLLGGTIGELFF. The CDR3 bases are TGTGCGAGCCGATTGCTAGGGGGCACGATCGGGGAGCTGTTTTTT.

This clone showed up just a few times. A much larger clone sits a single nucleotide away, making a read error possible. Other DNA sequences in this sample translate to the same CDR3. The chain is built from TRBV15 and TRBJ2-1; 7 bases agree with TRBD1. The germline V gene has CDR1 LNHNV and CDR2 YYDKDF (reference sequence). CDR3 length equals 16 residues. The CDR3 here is CATSRDGDRVYNEQFF. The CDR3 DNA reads TGTGCCACCAGCAGAGATGGTGACAGGGTCTACAATGAGCAGTTCTTT.

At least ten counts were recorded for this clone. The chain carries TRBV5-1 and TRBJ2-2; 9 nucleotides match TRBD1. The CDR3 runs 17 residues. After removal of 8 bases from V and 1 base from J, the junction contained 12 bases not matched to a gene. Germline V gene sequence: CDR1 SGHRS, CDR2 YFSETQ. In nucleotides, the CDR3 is TGCGCCAGTAGACCCCTTCCGGGACAGGGGAACACCGGGGAGCTGTTTTTT. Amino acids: CASRPLPGQGNTGELFF.